This TCR beta chain was found in a study of T cell changes during pregnancy in multiple sclerosis. There are 13 residues in the CDR3. Germline CDR1 SNHLY, CDR2 FYNNEI. The V end was cut by 5 bases, the J end by 7 bases, with 14 bases between. TCRdb's table, derived via immunoSEQ multiplex PCR, lists solely in-frame clones and lacks some. The sample includes 40,000 to 45,000 clones, roughly 87% of them seen just once. This specimen consisted of CD4+ T cells from peripheral blood mononuclear cells, obtained after pregnancy. The receptor was derived from a female donor with multiple sclerosis, enrolled in a pregnancy study. The chain is built from TRBV2 and TRBJ2-5; D may be TRBD1 (7 bases). For the CDR3, the DNA is TGTGCCAGCAGTCTCCGACAGGGAGGGACCCAGTACTTC. Translated, it gives CASSLRQGGTQYF.